This entry describes one TCR beta chain. PCR was performed a second time for about 7 to 12 cycles using a sample-barcoded 5' primer and a J-beta primer mix. MiXCR was run by TCRdb on the 5' RACE reads, yielding one entry per CDR3 protein. The sample yields over a million distinct CDR3 sequences, 40% to 50% seen once. The data were taken from a study of blood T cells in healthy people across ages. The source is a woman between 18 and 29 years old in good health. Sequenced sample: blood.

CDR3 sequence reads: CASSSQGLAVTDTQYF. The CDR3 DNA follows: TGTGCCAGCAGTAGTCAGGGACTAGCGGTCACAGATACGCAGTATTTT. V is TRBV27 and J is TRBJ2-3; TRBD2 matches 11 bases. CDR3 length equals 16 residues. Germline CDR1 and CDR2: MNHEY and SMNVEV (reference sequence). J gave up 2 bases and V 5 bases, and 6 bases lay outside the gene matches.